The 28 T cell receptor beta chains reported below all come from one sample, sequenced in a study of Tregs in tolerant kidney transplant recipients. TCRdb's table, derived via immunoSEQ multiplex PCR, lists solely in-frame clones and lacks some. This sample's clone table lists about 30,000 clones. The specimen was CD8+ T cells from blood, collected before the transplant. The receptors were sampled from a human donor who received a combined kidney and bone marrow transplant.

For this clone: The read halts 3 residues ahead of the CDR3 end, with the missing end drawn from the germline J gene. This chain connects TRBV7-2 to TRBJ2-1; perhaps TRBD2 as D (5 bases). V was clipped by 5 bases and J by 0 bases, with 8 bases between them. CDR3 length: 14 residues. Germline V lookup: CDR1 SGHTA, CDR2 FQGNSA. CDR3 residues: CASSPRASYNEQFF. The DNA read from the CDR3 is TGTGCCAGCAGCCCGCGGGCCTCCTACAATGAG.

Worth noting for this clone: The CDR3 end is not reached by the read, which stops 3 residues before it; the germline J gene fills it in. The chain combines TRBV19 with TRBJ1-5; perhaps TRBD1 as D (6 bases). This CDR3 is 15 amino acids long. From germline, CDR1 is LNHDA and CDR2 SQIVND (reference sequence). V lost 5 bases and J 0 bases, leaving 11 bases between the germline ends. Partial CDR3 DNA: TGTGCCAGTAGTTTTGACAGGTATAGCAATCAGCCC. It translates to CASSFDRYSNQP. The CDR3 reads in full as CASSFDRYSNQPQHF.

Worth noting for this clone: The read ends 3 residues shy of where the CDR3 ends; the end is completed using the germline J gene. The chain has TRBV29-1 and TRBJ2-1; 8 nucleotides align to TRBD2. Germline V gene data show CDR1 as SQVTM and CDR2 as ANQGSEA. Trimming cost V 1 base and J 8 bases; bases outside gene matches: 13. The CDR3 totals 16 residues. CDR3 protein: CSVEAPMGLGGHEQFF. The part of the CDR3 DNA that was read is TGCAGCGTTGAAGCCCCGATGGGACTAGGGGGACATGAG.

Notes on this clone: The missing CDR3 end, 3 residues past where the read stops, is filled in from the germline J gene. V usage is TRBV20-1 and J usage is TRBJ2-7, with 7 bases fitting TRBD2. This CDR3 region has 14 residues. Germline lookup yields CDR1 DFQATT and CDR2 SNEGSKA (reference sequence). V lost 0 bases to trimming and J lost 2 bases; unmatched junction nucleotides: 4. CDR3 sequence reads: CSARDPGLAYEQYF. Partial CDR3 DNA: TGCAGTGCTAGAGATCCAGGACTAGCCTACGAG.

Of note for this clone: Sequencing ends 3 residues short of the CDR3 end; the germline J gene provides the rest. J is TRBJ2-7 and V is TRBV5-4; 11 bases match TRBD2. Per the germline V gene, CDR1 is SGHNT and CDR2 is YYREEE (reference sequence). There are 16 residues in the CDR3. Losses at the gene ends were 3 bases for V and 5 bases for J; bases not matched to a gene: 10. The CDR3 loop is CASSYVLAGVFHEQYF. The CDR3 bases that were read are TGTGCCAGCAGCTATGTACTAGCGGGAGTTTTCCACGAG.

Notes on this clone: The read ends 3 residues shy of where the CDR3 ends; the end is completed using the germline J gene. The rearrangement uses TRBV7-9 and TRBJ1-2, with TRBD1 matching over 7 bases. V lost 7 bases, J lost 2 bases, and 10 bases stayed unmatched. Per the germline V gene, CDR1 is SEHNR and CDR2 is FQNEAQ (reference sequence). The CDR3 consists of 15 residues. CDR3 sequence: CASTPRDRVNYGYTF. Incomplete CDR3 DNA: TGTGCCAGCACCCCAAGGGACAGAGTGAACTATGGC.

Details on this clone: The sequence runs out 3 residues before the end of the CDR3; the remainder is reconstructed from the germline J gene. V usage is TRBV7-9 and J usage is TRBJ2-1, with 8 bases lining up with TRBD2. Per germline, CDR1 SEHNR and CDR2 FQNEAQ (reference sequence). The CDR3 spans 14 residues. V dropped 4 bases and J dropped 7; count of bases not matched to a gene: 6. CDR3 protein: CASSSSGSSNEQFF. The sequenced CDR3 bases are TGTGCCAGCAGCTCGAGCGGGAGTAGTAATGAG. The complete variable domain, with remaining parts taken from reference TRBV7-9 and TRBJ2-1, reads DTGVSQNPRHKITKRGQNVTFRCDPISEHNRLYWYRQTLGQGPEFLTYFQNEAQLEKSRLLSDRFSAERPKGSFSTLEIQRTEQGDSAMYLCASSSSGSSNEQFFGPGTRLTVL.

Turning to this clone: The CDR3 end falls 3 residues outside the read, so it is completed with the germline J gene. J is TRBJ2-7 and V is TRBV7-9, with no clear D. Germline values: CDR1 SEHNR, CDR2 FQNEAQ (reference sequence). This CDR3 spans 12 amino acids. Trimming took off 4 bases at V and 4 bases at J, with 8 bases between the two ends. Incomplete CDR3 DNA: TGTGCCAGCAGCTCCGGGTATTACGAG. The encoded protein is CASSSGYYE. The full-length CDR3 reads as CASSSGYYEQYF.

Note on this clone: Read data end 3 residues before the CDR3 end; the end is taken from the germline J gene. This rearrangement joins TRBV7-3 to TRBJ2-1; tentatively, D is TRBD1 (5 bases). Trimming cost V 5 bases and J 5 bases, with 16 bases left between them. This CDR3 is built from 15 residues. Germline lookup yields CDR1 SGHTA and CDR2 FQGTGA. This CDR3 reads CASSRRLGQNNEQFF. The sequenced part of the CDR3 DNA is TGTGCCAGCAGCCGACGGCTGGGGCAGAACAATGAG.

In regard to this clone: With the read ending 3 residues before the CDR3 end, the germline J gene is used to fill in that end. V is TRBV7-8 and J is TRBJ1-1; TRBD1 matches at 7 bases. This CDR3 is 15 amino acids long. The germline V gene has CDR1 SGHVS and CDR2 FQNEAQ. Losses at the gene ends were 4 bases for V and 4 bases for J; bases not matched to a gene: 9. The CDR3 loop reads CASSSGGGSLTEAFF. CDR3 bases read: TGTGCCAGCAGCTCAGGGGGAGGGTCTCTCACTGAA.

Comments on this clone: The read ends 3 residues before the CDR3 terminus; that terminus is restored from the germline J gene. The V call is TRBV6-2 or TRBV6-3, the J call TRBJ2-7, with TRBD2 matching over 7 bases. The V segment lost 5 bases and the J segment 6 bases; nucleotides outside the gene matches: 19. Germline lookup yields CDR1 MNHEY and CDR2 SVGEGT. The CDR3 is made up of 17 amino acids. The CDR3: CASSTPPRLAPGVEQYF. The sequenced part of the CDR3 DNA is TGTGCCAGCAGTACACCCCCAAGACTAGCTCCTGGGGTCGAG.

Comments on this clone: Read data end 3 residues before the CDR3 end; the end is taken from the germline J gene. The chain has TRBV19 and TRBJ1-6; 9 positions agree with TRBD1. CDR1 is LNHDA and CDR2 is SQIVND in the germline V gene (reference sequence). CDR3 length: 14 amino acids. CDR3 DNA (partial): TGTGCCAGTAGTTTACAGGGGGCCCAAGGATCC. This codes for CASSLQGAQGS. From start to end, the CDR3 is CASSLQGAQGSLHF.

For this clone: The read ends 3 residues early relative to the CDR3; the germline J gene fills the gap. The chain carries TRBV7-3 and TRBJ2-1; 7 bases map to TRBD2. This CDR3 spans 16 amino acids. The junction had 3 bases not matched to a gene; V was cut back by 1 base and J by 0 bases. Per the germline V gene, CDR1 is SGHTA and CDR2 is FQGTGA. The CDR3 here is CASSLIGGSSYNEQFF. The CDR3 bases that were read are TGTGCCAGCAGCTTAATTGGCGGGAGCTCCTACAATGAG.

As to this clone: Coverage ceases 3 residues before the CDR3 finishes, and the germline J gene fills in the end. This chain joins TRBV19 and TRBJ1-5; TRBD1 might be the D (5 bases). Germline V gene sequence: CDR1 LNHDA, CDR2 SQIVND (reference sequence). The CDR3 loop spans 15 amino acids. V dropped 5 bases and J dropped 0 bases, with 11 bases sitting between them. Incomplete CDR3 DNA: TGTGCCAGTAGTGCGTCAGGGAGTAGCAATCAGCCC. Its protein is CASSASGSSNQP. The entire CDR3 protein reads CASSASGSSNQPQHF.

As for this clone: The read ends 3 residues early relative to the CDR3; the germline J gene fills the gap. The rearrangement links TRBV20-1 to TRBJ2-7, with D tentatively TRBD1 (6 bases). Germline V gene data show CDR1 as DFQATT and CDR2 as SNEGSKA (reference sequence). CDR3 length: 15 residues. Trimming pared 1 base from V and 3 bases from J, leaving 16 bases between. The DNA read from the CDR3 is TGCAGTGCTAGAGGGGCCAGACAGGACCTCTACGAG. Translating gives CSARGARQDLYE. From start to end, the CDR3 is CSARGARQDLYEQYF.

CDR3 bases read: TGTGCCAGCGGCCATGGGGGCCCTGGGGAAAAA. Translating gives CASGHGGPGEK. The CDR3 in full is CASGHGGPGEKLFF. The V call is TRBV18, the J call TRBJ1-4; D perhaps matches TRBD1 (6 bases). Coverage ceases 3 residues before the CDR3 finishes, and the germline J gene fills in the end. This CDR3 has 14 residues. From germline, CDR1 is KGHSH and CDR2 LQKENI. Trimming took 8 bases from V and 8 from J, leaving 18 bases between them.

The CDR3 is CASSLILAGADEQFF. Partial CDR3 DNA: TGTGCCAGCAGCTTAATCCTAGCGGGAGCCGATGAG. V is TRBV7-9 and J is TRBJ2-1, with TRBD2 matching over 10 bases. The read terminates 3 residues ahead of where the CDR3 ends, so the germline J gene completes it. The ends lost 2 bases at V and 8 bases at J; junction bases unmatched: 6. CDR3 length equals 15 residues. Per the germline V gene, CDR1 is SEHNR and CDR2 is FQNEAQ (reference sequence).

As concerns this clone: The CDR3 extends 3 residues past the end of the read, so its final part is completed from the germline J gene. The chain has TRBV20-1 and TRBJ2-2, with D unclear. The CDR3 runs 15 residues. Germline loops: CDR1 DFQATT, CDR2 SNEGSKA (reference sequence). Trimming removed 0 bases at V and 3 bases at J, with 11 bases between. The CDR3 DNA, read in part, is TGCAGTGCTAGAGATCTCCGGGTCGACACCGGGGAG. Encoded protein: CSARDLRVDTGE. The CDR3 as a whole reads CSARDLRVDTGELFF.

Comment on this clone: The read falls 3 residues short of the CDR3 end, and the missing part is taken from the germline J gene. This chain links TRBV5-4 with TRBJ2-1; 8 nucleotides align to TRBD2. Germline V gene data show CDR1 as SGHNT and CDR2 as YYREEE (reference sequence). Losses at the gene ends were 6 bases for V and 9 bases for J; bases not matched to a gene: 14. The CDR3 length is 15 residues. CDR3 region: CASTSEAGEVFEQFF. CDR3 bases read: TGTGCCAGCACCTCAGAAGCGGGAGAAGTTTTTGAG.

In regard to this clone: The DNA ends 3 residues before the CDR3 does, and the rest of the CDR3 is filled in from the germline J gene. The chain employs TRBV20-1 and TRBJ2-1; 7 bases match TRBD2. This CDR3 has 15 amino acids. CDR1 is DFQATT and CDR2 is SNEGSKA in the germline V gene (reference sequence). V trimming: 3 bases; J trimming: 6 bases; junction bases outside the gene matches: 11. The CDR3 loop is CSARVYEREINEQFF. Incomplete CDR3 DNA: TGCAGTGCTAGGGTGTACGAGCGGGAAATCAATGAG.

Note on this clone: Coverage ceases 3 residues before the CDR3 finishes, and the germline J gene fills in the end. The chain couples TRBV7-2 to TRBJ2-1; D might be TRBD2 (6 bases). Trimming stripped 1 base from V and 2 bases from J, with 6 bases between. CDR1 is SGHTA and CDR2 is FQGNSA in the germline V gene. The CDR3 is 14 amino acids. The CDR3 bases that were read are TGTGCCAGCAGCTTAGGACTAGCCTACAATGAG. Translated, it gives CASSLGLAYNE. The entire CDR3 protein is CASSLGLAYNEQFF.

With regard to this clone: Sequencing ends 3 residues short of the CDR3 end; the germline J gene provides the rest. The rearrangement joins TRBV7-9 to TRBJ1-5, with a weak D call TRBD1 (6 bases). The germline V gene encodes CDR1 SEHNR and CDR2 FQNEAQ (reference sequence). Deletions cut 3 bases from V and 4 bases from J, with 13 bases between. The CDR3 totals 15 residues. CDR3 bases read: TGTGCCAGCAGCTTCGGTGGACAGCTAAATCAGCCC. It yields the protein CASSFGGQLNQP. Given in full, the CDR3 is CASSFGGQLNQPQHF.

Notes on this clone: The CDR3 end lies 3 residues beyond the end of the read and is filled in from the germline J gene. The chain links TRBV5-1 to TRBJ2-7; 9 positions agree with TRBD2. V shed 2 bases, J shed 2 bases, and the junction held 5 bases outside the gene matches. This CDR3 spans 15 amino acids. Per the germline V gene, CDR1 is SGHRS and CDR2 is YFSETQ. The CDR3 is CASSLGLAGPYEQYF. The DNA read from the CDR3 is TGCGCCAGCAGCTTAGGGCTAGCGGGACCCTACGAG.

Points on this clone: The read finishes 3 residues shy of the CDR3 end, and the germline J gene is used to complete it. The J gene is TRBJ2-1, the V gene TRBV7-3; D is uncertain. In germline, CDR1 is SGHTA, CDR2 FQGTGA. V was clipped by 2 bases and J by 7 bases, with 9 bases between them. The CDR3 loop spans 13 amino acids. Incomplete CDR3 DNA: TGTGCCAGCAGCTTATTCCCCAGTAATGAG. Translation: CASSLFPSNE. The entire CDR3 protein reads CASSLFPSNEQFF.

CDR3 DNA, as far as it was read: TGCAGCGTTGTAGCACCGGGACAGAACTATGGC. Its translation: CSVVAPGQNYG. The full-length CDR3 reads as CSVVAPGQNYGYTF. The chain combines TRBV29-1 with TRBJ1-2; 7 nucleotides line up with TRBD1. The read ends 3 residues early relative to the CDR3; the germline J gene fills the gap. The length of the CDR3 is 14 residues. Germline loops: CDR1 SQVTM, CDR2 ANQGSEA. V trimming: 4 bases; J trimming: 2 bases; junction bases outside the gene matches: 7.

With respect to this clone: The CDR3 is cut off 3 residues early in the read; its end comes from the germline J gene. The J gene is TRBJ2-1, the V gene TRBV12-5, with D possibly matching TRBD2 (8 bases). Germline values: CDR1 LGHNT, CDR2 FRNRAP. CDR3 length: 16 residues. The V end was cut by 3 bases, the J end by 8 bases, with 20 bases between. The CDR3 bases that were read are TGTGCTAGTGGTTTACAGGGGAGCGGGAGAGTCTATGAG. Protein: CASGLQGSGRVYE. The entire CDR3 reads CASGLQGSGRVYEQFF. The full variable domain, completed using reference TRBV12-5 and TRBJ2-1, is DARVTQTPRHKVTEMGQEVTMRCQPILGHNTVFWYRQTMMQGLELLAYFRNRAPLDDSGMPKDRFSAEMPDATLATLKIQPSEPRDSAVYFCASGLQGSGRVYEQFFGPGTRLTVL.

As for this clone: The CDR3 end falls 3 residues outside the read, so it is completed with the germline J gene. The chain carries TRBV5-1 and TRBJ2-7, with 9 bases lining up with TRBD1. The germline V gene has CDR1 SGHRS and CDR2 YFSETQ. The V gene end was trimmed by 4 bases and the J gene end by 0 bases; junction bases not matched to a gene: 5. This CDR3 spans 15 amino acids. CDR3 in amino acids: CASSPGTGISYEQYF. The DNA read from the CDR3 is TGCGCCAGCAGCCCGGGGACAGGGATCTCCTACGAG.

Concerning this clone itself: The CDR3 is cut off 3 residues early in the read; its end comes from the germline J gene. This chain links TRBV29-1 with TRBJ2-7, with TRBD1 as a possible D gene (5 bases). Per the germline V gene, CDR1 is SQVTM and CDR2 is ANQGSEA. The CDR3 loop spans 13 amino acids. Partial CDR3 DNA: TGCAGTGGTGCGACAGTGGACTCCTACGAG. The encoded protein is CSGATVDSYE. The complete CDR3 sequence is CSGATVDSYEQYF.